This T cell receptor (beta chain) originates from a study of shared clonotypes between healthy human individuals. Several immunoSEQ plates received, in even portions, the genomic DNA of each subset. Libraries were prepared by immunoSEQ multiplex PCR; TCRdb keeps only in-frame clonotypes and omits some of them. The sample has more than 2,000,000 clones; about 92% are singletons. Study-wide results and caveats: A few donors held approximately 4.6% of naive CD4 clonotypes in common.

A note on this clone: What it recognizes is unknown.

The CDR3 loop spans 13 amino acids. Germline V lookup: CDR1 SGHRS, CDR2 YFSETQ. V lost 2 bases and J 5 bases, leaving 11 bases between the germline ends. The TCR sequence derives from a man younger than 35 in good health. Some clones in this sample may be carry-over from other donors' samples. This chain links TRBV5-1 with TRBJ2-7; D ambiguous. The sequenced sample consisted of naive CD4+ T cells from PBMCs. Indicated subset: CD45RA+ positively selected. CDR3 residues: CASSFSDKNEQYF. The CDR3 nucleotides are TGCGCCAGCAGCTTCAGTGACAAAAACGAGCAGTACTTC.